Each of the 8 T cell receptor beta chains below was sequenced from the same sample in a study of Graves' ophthalmopathy and Graves' hyperthyroidism. Transcripts of RNA were the source for amplifying TCR beta CDR3 regions. HTBI primers served in a first-round RT-PCR, which a second-round multiplex PCR followed. A single record per CDR3 protein comes from TCRdb applying MiXCR to the multiplex PCR reads. The sample carries some 750,000 distinct CDR3 sequences, roughly two fifths recorded once. Sequenced: peripheral blood. All receptors derive from an adult man with Graves' ophthalmopathy.

This clonotype showed up just a few times. The rearrangement joins TRBV6-4 to TRBJ2-2; D unresolved. CDR3 length: 13 amino acids. Germline V gene sequence: CDR1 MRHNA, CDR2 SNTAGT. V was pared by 3 bases and J by 5 bases, with 7 bases between. CDR3 sequence: CASSDTPTGELFF. The CDR3, as DNA: TGTGCCAGCAGTGATACGCCGACCGGGGAGCTGTTTTTT.

In the case of this clonotype: An end of the junction does not agree with germline; a read error may underlie this. The chain links TRBV2 to TRBJ1-1, with a possible D match to TRBD1 (5 bases). Looked up from germline, CDR1 is SNHLY and CDR2 is FYNNEI. The CDR3 covers 17 residues. Here the CDR3 reads CASSENPLGARNAEAFF. DNA for the CDR3: TGTGCCAGCAGCGAAAATCCCCTCGGGGCAAGGAACGCTGAAGCTTTCTTT.

The chain links TRBV5-5 to TRBJ2-3, with unresolved D. The CDR3 contains 15 residues. The V and J ends lost 0 bases and 2 bases respectively, with 10 bases between them. Germline lookup yields CDR1 SGHKS and CDR2 YYEKEE (reference sequence). The DNA of the CDR3 is TGTGCCAGCAGCTTGGAGCCGGAGCTCACAGATACGCAGTATTTT. Its translation is CASSLEPELTDTQYF.

The rearrangement uses TRBV20-1 and TRBJ1-1; no clear D. Trimming took off 0 bases at V and 4 bases at J, with 15 bases between the two ends. Germline V gives CDR1 DFQATT, CDR2 SNEGSKA (reference sequence). This CDR3 has 15 residues. DNA for the CDR3: TGCAGTGCTAGAGACAACACCGGGGAGGGCACTGAAGCTTTCTTT. This translates into CSARDNTGEGTEAFF.

The rearrangement joins TRBV29-1 to TRBJ1-2; the D is unclear. CDR1 is SQVTM, CDR2 ANQGSEA, per germline. This CDR3 comprises 13 residues. CDR3 DNA sequence: TGCAGTTACCGGCAGGAAGCTAACTATGGCTACACCTTC. It specifies CSYRQEANYGYTF.

This clonotype has only a few counts. The rearrangement links TRBV18 to TRBJ1-6, with no clear D. Germline V gives CDR1 KGHSH, CDR2 LQKENI. The CDR3 consists of 15 residues. V was shortened by 5 bases and J by 6 bases, with 14 bases between the two germline ends. The CDR3 spells CASSVSSASNSPLHF. In DNA form, the CDR3 reads TGTGCCAGCTCAGTCTCAAGCGCGTCTAATTCACCCCTCCACTTT.

This chain joins TRBV5-1 and TRBJ2-5; no clear D gene. Germline V gene sequence: CDR1 SGHRS, CDR2 YFSETQ. V lost 1 base and J 3 bases, leaving 10 bases between the germline ends. The CDR3 loop spans 14 amino acids. As DNA, the CDR3 is TGCGCCAGCAGCTTGATGGCGACTGAAGAGACCCAGTACTTC. It translates to CASSLMATEETQYF.

The chain couples TRBV6-6 to TRBJ2-7; 11 bases are shared with TRBD2. Germline trimming cut 2 bases from V and 3 bases from J; bases unmatched to any gene: 0. Germline V CDR1 and CDR2: MNHNY, SVGAGI (reference sequence). This CDR3 is 14 amino acids long. The CDR3 protein is CASSYGLAGYEQYF. The CDR3 DNA reads TGTGCCAGCAGTTACGGACTAGCGGGCTACGAGCAGTACTTC.